This entry concerns a single T cell receptor beta chain. The data belong to a study of blood T cell repertoires in COVID-19. Study context: Specimens from acute and convalescent COVID-19 originated in the United States, Italy and Spain. Sample material is recorded as cDNA or gDNA derived from T cells, B-cell-depleted T cells, or PBMCs.

Original processing methods: How many nucleated cells were present was estimated from reference gene primer amplification. Here immunoSEQ multiplex PCR was the method, and the copy in TCRdb shows in-frame clones only, minus some. V, J and clone size are taken as reported in that table, and D and trimming were inferred from the DNA itself. Here the sample spans tens of thousands of clones, approximately 90% being singletons. There are 15 residues in the CDR3. Germline V lookup: CDR1 SGHTA, CDR2 FQGNSA. The V gene lost 2 bases and the J gene lost 7 bases, with 14 bases spanning the gap. V and J are TRBV7-2 and TRBJ1-4; D might be TRBD1 (6 bases). The clonotype comes from a man aged 65 to 79 with active COVID-19. Sequenced input: peripheral blood. CDR3 DNA: TGTGCCAGCAGCTTAAGGGCAGGGGTGGGTGAAAAACTGTTTTTT. Translating gives CASSLRAGVGEKLFF.